This TCR beta chain was identified during a study of T cells after yellow fever vaccination. Ten or more counts support this clonotype. Its antigen is unknown. Study-wide results and limits: Subsequent booster samples again held most clones from primary vaccination (96% CD4, 85% to 90% CD8).

TCRdb re-called the 5' RACE reads through MiXCR, storing one row per CDR3 protein. The data show fewer than 350,000 distinct CDR3 sequences, with 8.5% to 9% seen just once and more than 15% held by the top ten. Sequenced material: PBMCs, taken on the day of the first yellow fever vaccination. This sequence originates from a man between 18 and 29 years old who received the YFV17D yellow fever vaccine.

This chain's CDR3 is CASSPTERTQYF. CDR3 sequence (DNA): TGTGCCAGCAGCCCTACAGAAAGGACCCAGTACTTC. The chain employs TRBV3-1 and TRBJ2-5; D call uncertain. Trimming pared 4 bases from V and 7 bases from J, leaving 10 bases between. In germline, CDR1 is LGHDT, CDR2 YNNKEL (reference sequence). The CDR3 runs 12 residues.